Included here is one T cell receptor (beta chain) sequence, with context. Its specificity is unknown. The authors ran the assay at deep level. Sequencing used immunoSEQ multiplex PCR; TCRdb keeps in-frame clones, though not all of them. The sample lists 2,500,000 or so clones, approximately 94% occurring once. The entry originates in a study of shared clonotypes between healthy human individuals. Study-wide results and caveats: Limitation of the genetic and exposure-history diversity represented came from the few donors. About 5% of naive CD4 clonotypes were shared across a few donors. Naive subsets generally exceeded memory subsets in estimated richness.

Sequencing was done on a sample of naive CD4+ T cells sorted from blood. Stated subset: CD45RA+ positively selected. This TCR came from a young man in good health.

CDR3 sequence (DNA): TGTGCCAGTGGCGGGAACACCGGGGAGCTGTTTTTT. This gives the protein CASGGNTGELFF. This rearrangement joins TRBV9 to TRBJ2-2; no clear D. There are 12 residues in the CDR3. Trimming removed 8 bases at V and 1 base at J, with 6 bases between. Germline CDR1 reads SGDLS; CDR2 reads YYNGEE.